The 24 T cell receptor beta chains given below trace back to one sample, sequenced in a study of memory CD4+ T cells and cytomegalovirus serostatus. Single viable CD3+CD4+CD8-CD45RO+ cells were sorted as the memory CD4+ T cells. Measured with immunoSEQ multiplex PCR; TCRdb has only the in-frame clones, and not every one. The table has around 40,000 clones, roughly 77% seen once. The sequenced material came from memory CD4+ T cells from blood. These receptors were taken from an adult in good health and CMV-seronegative.

The sample holds a few counts of this clone. The chain joins TRBV28 to TRBJ2-6; D remains ambiguous. Germline CDR1 MDHEN, CDR2 SYDVKM. This CDR3 is built from 15 residues. The V end lost 5 bases, the J end lost 2 bases, and 10 bases lay between the germline ends. CDR3 nucleotides: TGTGCCAGCAGTATCACACAGCCTGGGGCCAACGTCCTGACTTTC. This gives the protein CASSITQPGANVLTF.

The rearrangement joins TRBV6-6 to TRBJ1-5; 10 nucleotides line up with TRBD1. Per the germline V gene, CDR1 is MNHNY and CDR2 is SVGAGI (reference sequence). The CDR3 contains 15 residues. With V trimmed by 6 bases and J by 5 bases, 7 bases remained unmatched. CDR3: CASRPTGGFYQPQHF. The CDR3 DNA reads TGTGCCAGCAGACCGACAGGGGGCTTTTATCAGCCCCAGCATTTT.

The chain is built from TRBV5-1 and TRBJ2-5, with TRBD2 matching over 7 bases. Germline CDR1 SGHRS, CDR2 YFSETQ. The CDR3 has 15 amino acids. J gave up 4 bases and V 5 bases, and 11 bases lay outside the gene matches. CDR3 residues: CASSPSTSVGETQYF. In nucleotides, the CDR3 is TGCGCCAGCAGTCCTTCAACTAGCGTTGGAGAGACCCAGTACTTC.

V usage is TRBV27 and J usage is TRBJ2-3; D is uncertain. Germline CDR1 MNHEY, CDR2 SMNVEV (reference sequence). The CDR3 consists of 14 residues. Trimming cost V 2 bases and J 1 base, with 7 bases left between them. CDR3 DNA sequence: TGTGCCAGCAGTTTAGATGAGGGCACAGATACGCAGTATTTT. Protein: CASSLDEGTDTQYF.

This chain uses TRBV15 with TRBJ2-1, with 11 positions matching TRBD1. The CDR3 is 17 residues long. The trim removed 0 bases at V and 4 bases at J, leaving 5 bases unmatched. Germline V lookup: CDR1 LNHNV, CDR2 YYDKDF (reference sequence). The DNA for the CDR3 is TGTGCCACCAGCAGAGATAGGGGACAGGGGGTTTACAATGAGCAGTTCTTC. As protein: CATSRDRGQGVYNEQFF.

V and J are TRBV7-2 and TRBJ1-2; D uncertain. The CDR3 length is 14 residues. V dropped 6 bases and J dropped 3 bases, with 14 bases sitting between them. CDR1 is SGHTA and CDR2 is FQGNSA in the germline V gene. For the CDR3, the DNA is TGTGCCAGCAGTTCGGCAAGTACAGACTATGGCTACACCTTC. Translation gives CASSSASTDYGYTF. The full variable domain, in which reference TRBV7-2 and TRBJ1-2 provide the parts outside the CDR3, is GAGVSQSPSNKVTEKGKDVELRCDPISGHTALYWYRQSLGQGLEFLIYFQGNSAPDKSGLPSDRFSAERTGGSVSTLTIQRTQQEDSAVYLCASSSASTDYGYTFGSGTRLTVV.

Of note for this clone: The same CDR3 is also encoded by other DNA sequences in this sample. CDR3 residues: CAWSVREGDTQYF. CDR3 sequence (DNA): TGTGCCTGGAGTGTACGTGAGGGTGATACGCAGTATTTT. The chain is built from TRBV30 and TRBJ2-3; D perhaps matches TRBD2 (5 bases). This CDR3 is 13 amino acids long. Between the trimmed V and J ends, which lost 0 bases and 6 bases, there was a span of 10 bases. Per the germline V gene, CDR1 is GTSNPN and CDR2 is SVGIG (reference sequence).

J is TRBJ1-5 and V is TRBV6-5, with D perhaps TRBD1 (6 bases). The J call is uncertain, as TRBJ2-3 better fits the DNA end. Germline assignment: CDR1 MNHEY and CDR2 SVGAGI. The CDR3 loop spans 15 amino acids. The CDR3, as DNA: TGTGCCAGCAGCTTGGACAGAAATGGCAATCAGCCCCAGTATTTT. This gives the protein CASSLDRNGNQPQYF.

The chain recombines TRBV7-2 with TRBJ2-3; D may be TRBD1 (6 bases). The CDR3 has 16 amino acids. Germline CDR1 is SGHTA and CDR2 is FQGNSA. Trimming left V 5 bases short and J 2 bases short, with 17 bases between. CDR3 region: CASSPGTSVLTDTQYF. For the CDR3, the DNA is TGTGCCAGCAGCCCGGGGACAAGTGTACTCACAGATACGCAGTATTTT.

In nucleotides, the CDR3 is TGTGCCAGCAGCCAAAAAGCCGGGACAGGGGACTATGGCTACACCTTC. Translated, it gives CASSQKAGTGDYGYTF. The chain links TRBV9 to TRBJ1-2; 10 bases match TRBD1. The CDR3 runs 16 residues. J was trimmed by 3 bases and V by 4 bases; bases with no gene match: 9. Germline assignment: CDR1 SGDLS and CDR2 YYNGEE.

About this clone itself: The CDR3 does not close with the conserved phenylalanine or tryptophan, likely indicating a read error. This chain links TRBV30 with TRBJ1-2, with D maybe TRBD1 (6 bases). The germline V and J ends were trimmed by 1 base and 6 bases, with 12 bases remaining between them. This CDR3 spans 13 amino acids. The germline CDR1 and CDR2 sequences are GTSNPN and SVGIG (reference sequence). CDR3 DNA: TGTGCCTGGAGTGCTAATACAGGGCATGGCTACACCTAC. Translation gives CAWSANTGHGYTY.

The gene calls are TRBV7-8 and TRBJ2-5; D perhaps matches TRBD1 (6 bases). The V end was cut by 4 bases, the J end by 2 bases, with 20 bases between. The CDR3 runs to 17 residues. The germline V gene has CDR1 SGHVS and CDR2 FQNEAQ. Written as DNA, the CDR3 is TGTGCCAGCAGCTCTAACCGGATCCTAGGGGGACAAGAGACCCAGTACTTC. Translation gives CASSSNRILGGQETQYF.

This chain connects TRBV5-4 to TRBJ2-5; tentatively, D is TRBD1 or TRBD2 (6 bases each). The CDR3 loop spans 15 amino acids. Per the germline V gene, CDR1 is SGHNT and CDR2 is YYREEE (reference sequence). V dropped 4 bases and J dropped 5 bases, with 18 bases sitting between them. The CDR3: CASSPEGGIRETQYF. The DNA of the CDR3 is TGTGCCAGCAGCCCGGAAGGGGGGATTAGGGAGACCCAGTACTTC. The whole variable domain, remainder taken from reference TRBV5-4 and TRBJ2-5, is ETGVTQSPTHLIKTRGQQVTLRCSSQSGHNTVSWYQQALGQGPQFIFQYYREEENGRGNFPPRFSGLQFPNYSSELNVNALELDDSALYLCASSPEGGIRETQYFGPGTRLLVL.

This chain connects TRBV7-9 to TRBJ1-6, with D tentatively TRBD1 (5 bases). Trimming cost V 2 bases and J 7 bases, with 12 bases left between them. Looked up from germline, CDR1 is SEHNR and CDR2 is FQNEAQ (reference sequence). The CDR3 is 15 amino acids. CDR3 amino acids: CASSLSRGGNSPLHF. In DNA, the CDR3 is TGTGCCAGCAGCTTATCGAGGGGAGGGAATTCACCCCTCCACTTT.

This chain joins TRBV7-6 and TRBJ2-5; TRBD2 matches at 11 bases. Per germline, CDR1 SGHVS and CDR2 FNYEAQ. The CDR3 extends over 15 amino acids. The junction had 5 bases not matched to a gene; V was cut back by 4 bases and J by 4 bases. The CDR3, as DNA: TGTGCCAGCAGCTCCATTAGCGGGGGGGCAGAGACCCAGTACTTC. This codes for CASSSISGGAETQYF.

The chain has TRBV30 and TRBJ2-7; no firm D call. Trimming took off 6 bases at V and 4 bases at J, with 16 bases between the two ends. The CDR3 sequence is 13 residues long. Per the germline V gene, CDR1 is GTSNPN and CDR2 is SVGIG (reference sequence). CDR3 sequence reads: CACRVPWGYEQYF. The CDR3 bases are TGTGCCTGCCGAGTCCCTTGGGGATACGAGCAGTACTTC.

This rearrangement joins TRBV14 to TRBJ2-5; D may correspond to TRBD1 or TRBD2 (5 bases each). Trimming took 4 bases from V and 4 from J, leaving 16 bases between them. This CDR3 contains 15 residues. The germline gives CDR1 SGHDN, CDR2 FVKESK. The CDR3 DNA reads as TGTGCCAGCAGCCTGGAGAGGGGACGGAGAGAGACCCAGTACTTC. It specifies CASSLERGRRETQYF.

J is TRBJ2-1 and V is TRBV13, with 7 bases fitting TRBD1. This CDR3 is built from 12 residues. V was clipped by 5 bases and J by 8 bases; unmatched bases: 3. The germline V gene has CDR1 PRHDT and CDR2 FYEKMQ (reference sequence). CDR3 in DNA: TGTGCCAGCAGCAGGGGGCTCTATGAGCAGTTCTTC. Translated: CASSRGLYEQFF.

The chain is built from TRBV5-1 and TRBJ1-6; no reliable D call. The CDR3 length is 15 residues. The V gene's germline CDR1 is SGHRS and CDR2 YFSETQ. The V end was cut by 2 bases, the J end by 0 bases, with 6 bases between. The CDR3 DNA reads TGCGCCAGCAGCTTTGGGGACTCCTATAATTCACCCCTCCACTTT. Its translation: CASSFGDSYNSPLHF.

J is TRBJ1-5 and V is TRBV30; D remains unclear. Looked up from germline, CDR1 is GTSNPN and CDR2 is SVGIG (reference sequence). The CDR3 is 14 amino acids. Trimming removed 0 bases at V and 4 bases at J, with 10 bases between. The CDR3 DNA is TGTGCCTGGAGTGTAACGGCCACTAATCAGCCCCAGCATTTT. The encoded protein is CAWSVTATNQPQHF.

V and J are TRBV6-1 and TRBJ1-3, with D unclear. Per germline, CDR1 MNHNS and CDR2 SASEGT. The CDR3 extends over 13 amino acids. Trimming removed 6 bases from V and 0 bases from J, with 6 bases in between. The CDR3 protein is CASRPNSGNTIYF. CDR3 nucleotides: TGTGCCAGCAGACCAAACTCTGGAAACACCATATATTTT.

The rearrangement joins TRBV9 to TRBJ2-2, with 14 bases aligning to TRBD2. Trimming at V came to 2 bases and at J to 6 bases, leaving 6 bases not matched to a gene. Germline V gene lookup returns CDR1 SGDLS and CDR2 YYNGEE. The CDR3 is 17 residues long. CDR3 amino acids: CASSVEPGLAGAGELFF. The DNA for the CDR3 is TGTGCCAGCAGCGTCGAACCGGGACTAGCGGGGGCCGGGGAGCTGTTTTTT.

This clone showed up just once. The chain employs TRBV6-1 and TRBJ1-2; perhaps TRBD1 as D (6 bases). The V and J ends lost 7 bases and 1 base respectively, with 16 bases between them. The germline CDR1 and CDR2 sequences are MNHNS and SASEGT. This CDR3 is 15 amino acids long. The CDR3 here is CASTKDRNINYGYTF. CDR3 bases: TGTGCCAGCACCAAGGACAGAAACATTAACTATGGCTACACCTTC.

The gene calls are TRBV19 and TRBJ1-5; D is undetermined. This CDR3 comprises 12 residues. The V and J ends lost 0 bases and 6 bases respectively, with 3 bases between them. The germline V gene has CDR1 LNHDA and CDR2 SQIVND (reference sequence). Here the CDR3 reads CASSIESQPQHF. For the CDR3, the DNA is TGTGCCAGTAGTATAGAGAGTCAGCCCCAGCATTTT.